Listed below are T cell receptor beta chains from one sample, sequenced in a study of blood T cells in healthy people across ages. TCRdb ran MiXCR on the 5' RACE reads and lists one entry per CDR3 protein. The data hold hundreds of thousands of distinct CDR3 sequences, with less than 45% observed a single time. Sequencing input: blood. These receptor sequences come from a man aged 80 or over in good health. Both conserved end residues are part of each CDR3. The D gene is left open where the match is weak. Clone size is not always given. Where it is, it says once, few, many or a class for expanded clones.

len: 14; abundance: few; v_gene: TRBV2; j_gene: TRBJ2-7; d_gene: -; CDR3nt: TGTGCCAGCAGCTCAGGGTCTTCTGCCCACGAGCAGTACTTC; CDR3aa: CASSSGSSAHEQYF
len: 19; abundance: few; v_gene: TRBV5-5; j_gene: TRBJ2-6; d_gene: TRBD1; CDR3nt: TGTGCCAGTAGCTTGGTACCGGGACAGGGTATGTCTGGGGCCAACGTCCTGACTTTC; CDR3aa: CASSLVPGQGMSGANVLTF
len: 15; abundance: few; v_gene: TRBV5-5; j_gene: TRBJ2-7; d_gene: TRBD2; CDR3nt: TGTGCCAGCAGCTTGGTGTTAGCGGGGGGTCCCGAGCAGTACTTC; CDR3aa: CASSLVLAGGPEQYF
len: 16; abundance: -; v_gene: TRBV4-2; j_gene: TRBJ1-1; d_gene: -; CDR3nt: TGTGCCAGCAGCCAAGCTATCCCTCTGGATCACACTGAAGCTTTCTTT; CDR3aa: CASSQAIPLDHTEAFF
len: 14; abundance: -; v_gene: TRBV3-1; j_gene: TRBJ1-5; d_gene: -; CDR3nt: TGTGCCAGCAGCCAAGTGAATAGCAATCAGCCCCAGCATTTT; CDR3aa: CASSQVNSNQPQHF
len: 15; abundance: -; v_gene: TRBV7-3; j_gene: TRBJ1-2; d_gene: TRBD1; CDR3nt: TGTGCCAGCAGCCCCGGGCAGGGGGGCCTGTGGGGCTACACCTTC; CDR3aa: CASSPGQGGLWGYTF
len: 14; abundance: few; v_gene: TRBV6-5; j_gene: TRBJ2-2; d_gene: TRBD1; CDR3nt: TGTGCCAGCAGTACCGGGACAGGGACCGGGGAGCTGTTTTTT; CDR3aa: CASSTGTGTGELFF
len: 14; abundance: -; v_gene: TRBV7-2; j_gene: TRBJ2-3; d_gene: TRBD2; CDR3nt: TGTGCCAGCAGCTTAGCTTGGGGGGGAGATACGCAGTATTTT; CDR3aa: CASSLAWGGDTQYF
len: 13; abundance: few; v_gene: TRBV5-1; j_gene: TRBJ2-7; d_gene: -; CDR3nt: TGCGCCAGCAGCTTTGGAGGGGAAGGCGAGCAGTACTTC; CDR3aa: CASSFGGEGEQYF
len: 14; abundance: -; v_gene: TRBV7-9; j_gene: TRBJ1-2; d_gene: TRBD1; CDR3nt: TGTGCCAGCAGCTTGGCAGGGGGCTACTATGGCTACACCTTC; CDR3aa: CASSLAGGYYGYTF
len: 14; abundance: -; v_gene: TRBV28; j_gene: TRBJ1-5; d_gene: -; CDR3nt: TGTGCCAGCAGTTTAGTACAGGAAAATCAGCCCCAGCATTTT; CDR3aa: CASSLVQENQPQHF
len: 14; abundance: -; v_gene: TRBV14; j_gene: TRBJ2-7; d_gene: -; CDR3nt: TGTGCCAGCAGCCCTTCCACCCCCCTGGGCGAGCAGTACTTC; CDR3aa: CASSPSTPLGEQYF
len: 11; abundance: -; v_gene: TRBV29-1; j_gene: TRBJ2-4; d_gene: -; CDR3nt: TGCAGCGCCAGGGACCTCAATGAGCAGTACTTC; CDR3aa: CSARDLNEQYF
len: 15; abundance: few; v_gene: TRBV7-2; j_gene: TRBJ2-1; d_gene: -; CDR3nt: TGTGCCAGCAGCCCTCGGGTTCACTCCTACAATGAGCAGTTCTTC; CDR3aa: CASSPRVHSYNEQFF
len: 15; abundance: -; v_gene: TRBV6-2/TRBV6-3; j_gene: TRBJ2-7; d_gene: TRBD2; CDR3nt: TGTGCCAGCAGTTACGAGCGGGACTACTACGATGAGCAGTACTTC; CDR3aa: CASSYERDYYDEQYF
len: 10; abundance: few; v_gene: TRBV6-2/TRBV6-3; j_gene: TRBJ2-7; d_gene: -; CDR3nt: TGTGCCAGCGAGGGGACACAACAGTACTTC; CDR3aa: CASEGTQQYF
len: 15; abundance: -; v_gene: TRBV12-5; j_gene: TRBJ2-3; d_gene: -; CDR3nt: TGTGCTAGTGGTTTCCAGGACGGACGCACAGATACGCAGTATTTT; CDR3aa: CASGFQDGRTDTQYF
len: 15; abundance: few; v_gene: TRBV15; j_gene: TRBJ2-3; d_gene: -; CDR3nt: TGTGCCACCAGCAATTGGGGGATGGGGGTCGATACGCAGTATTTT; CDR3aa: CATSNWGMGVDTQYF
len: 14; abundance: -; v_gene: TRBV29-1; j_gene: TRBJ2-1; d_gene: -; CDR3nt: TGCAGCGAAGGACGGGTAGGCTCCTACAATGAGCAGTTCTTC; CDR3aa: CSEGRVGSYNEQFF
len: 12; abundance: many; v_gene: TRBV29-1; j_gene: TRBJ1-1; d_gene: TRBD1; CDR3nt: TGCAGCGTTGAAGAGCAGGGGGCGTCAGCTTTCTTT; CDR3aa: CSVEEQGASAFF
len: 13; abundance: -; v_gene: TRBV20-1; j_gene: TRBJ2-1; d_gene: TRBD2; CDR3nt: TGCAGTGCTAATAGCGGGAGGGCAAATGAGCAGTTCTTC; CDR3aa: CSANSGRANEQFF
len: 14; abundance: -; v_gene: TRBV9; j_gene: TRBJ2-3; d_gene: -; CDR3nt: TGTGCCAGCAGCGTAGATGTCTACACAGATACGCAGTATTTT; CDR3aa: CASSVDVYTDTQYF
len: 15; abundance: -; v_gene: TRBV5-6; j_gene: TRBJ1-5; d_gene: -; CDR3nt: TGTGCCAGCAGCTGGAGTACAGGGACCCAGGGGCCCCAGCATTTT; CDR3aa: CASSWSTGTQGPQHF
len: 16; abundance: few; v_gene: TRBV5-1; j_gene: TRBJ2-3; d_gene: TRBD2; CDR3nt: TGCGCCAGCAGCTTGGCAGCGGGGGCTAGCACAGATACGCAGTATTTT; CDR3aa: CASSLAAGASTDTQYF
len: 13; abundance: -; v_gene: TRBV9; j_gene: TRBJ1-1; d_gene: -; CDR3nt: TGTGCCAGCAGCCCCTTAACGAACACTGAAGCTTTCTTT; CDR3aa: CASSPLTNTEAFF
len: 17; abundance: -; v_gene: TRBV9; j_gene: TRBJ2-6; d_gene: -; CDR3nt: TGTGCCAGCAGCGTACAAACTGGGAACTCTGGGGCCAACGTCCTGACTTTC; CDR3aa: CASSVQTGNSGANVLTF
len: 14; abundance: -; v_gene: TRBV5-1; j_gene: TRBJ2-7; d_gene: -; CDR3nt: TGCGCCAGCACCGGACTCCCGGGCTCCTACGAGCAGTACTTC; CDR3aa: CASTGLPGSYEQYF
len: 14; abundance: many; v_gene: TRBV29-1; j_gene: TRBJ2-7; d_gene: TRBD1; CDR3nt: TGCAGCGTCGTTGGACAGGGCAATCTGGACGAGCAGTACTTC; CDR3aa: CSVVGQGNLDEQYF
len: 12; abundance: -; v_gene: TRBV6-2/TRBV6-3; j_gene: TRBJ2-5; d_gene: -; CDR3nt: TGTGCCAGCACCCAGGCAGGGGTGACCCAGTACTTC; CDR3aa: CASTQAGVTQYF
len: 16; abundance: few; v_gene: TRBV12-3/TRBV12-4; j_gene: TRBJ2-5; d_gene: TRBD2; CDR3nt: TGTGCCAGCAGTTTAATCGGGGCGGGAGTAGGAGAGACCCAGTACTTC; CDR3aa: CASSLIGAGVGETQYF
len: 15; abundance: few; v_gene: TRBV7-3; j_gene: TRBJ2-5; d_gene: TRBD2; CDR3nt: TGTGCCAGCAGCTTTACTAGCGGGAGTGGGGAGACCCAGTACTTC; CDR3aa: CASSFTSGSGETQYF
len: 15; abundance: few; v_gene: TRBV27; j_gene: TRBJ1-5; d_gene: TRBD1; CDR3nt: TGTGCCAGCAACCCGGACAGGTCTAGCAATCAGCCCCAGCATTTT; CDR3aa: CASNPDRSSNQPQHF
len: 14; abundance: few; v_gene: TRBV20-1; j_gene: TRBJ1-2; d_gene: TRBD1; CDR3nt: TGCAGTGCTCGAAACCGGGACAGGGATGTGGGCTACACCTTC; CDR3aa: CSARNRDRDVGYTF
len: 14; abundance: few; v_gene: TRBV6-6; j_gene: TRBJ2-5; d_gene: TRBD2; CDR3nt: TGTGCCAGCAGTACGGGGGGGCCCCAAGAGACCCAGTACTTC; CDR3aa: CASSTGGPQETQYF
len: 15; abundance: -; v_gene: TRBV4-3; j_gene: TRBJ2-1; d_gene: -; CDR3nt: TGCGCCAGCAGCCAAGGGGGGTTGTCCCAAGAGACCCAGTTCTTC; CDR3aa: CASSQGGLSQETQFF
len: 16; abundance: -; v_gene: TRBV18; j_gene: TRBJ2-3; d_gene: TRBD1; CDR3nt: TGTGCCAGCACCATAACCGGGACAGGGAAGACAGATACGCAGTATTTT; CDR3aa: CASTITGTGKTDTQYF
len: 15; abundance: few; v_gene: TRBV6-2/TRBV6-3; j_gene: TRBJ2-3; d_gene: -; CDR3nt: TGTGCCAGCGCCCAGGGGTTGGGGCGCACAGATACGCAGTATTTT; CDR3aa: CASAQGLGRTDTQYF
len: 13; abundance: -; v_gene: TRBV29-1; j_gene: TRBJ2-5; d_gene: TRBD2; CDR3nt: TGCAGCCTCGAGACTAGCGGGGGGCAGACCCAGTACTTC; CDR3aa: CSLETSGGQTQYF
len: 11; abundance: few; v_gene: TRBV29-1; j_gene: TRBJ2-7; d_gene: -; CDR3nt: TGCAGCGCGCGGAGATACAATGAGCAGTACTTC; CDR3aa: CSARRYNEQYF
len: 15; abundance: -; v_gene: TRBV14; j_gene: TRBJ2-5; d_gene: -; CDR3nt: TGTGCCAGCAGCCGCCTCGGGACTTACCAAGAGACCCAGTACTTC; CDR3aa: CASSRLGTYQETQYF
len: 14; abundance: -; v_gene: TRBV11-2; j_gene: TRBJ2-7; d_gene: -; CDR3nt: TGTGCCAGCAGCTTAGAGCCAGGGGTCGGCGAGCAGTACTTC; CDR3aa: CASSLEPGVGEQYF
len: 12; abundance: -; v_gene: TRBV29-1; j_gene: TRBJ2-5; d_gene: -; CDR3nt: TGCAGCGCTACGCGCAGTCAAGAGACCCAGTACTTC; CDR3aa: CSATRSQETQYF
len: 16; abundance: -; v_gene: TRBV24-1; j_gene: TRBJ2-3; d_gene: -; CDR3nt: TGTGCCACCAGCCGTTCACGGGGGCTCGGCACAGATACGCAGTATTTT; CDR3aa: CATSRSRGLGTDTQYF
len: 16; abundance: few; v_gene: TRBV6-2/TRBV6-3; j_gene: TRBJ2-7; d_gene: -; CDR3nt: TGTGCCAGCAGCTCAAGATTCACCGGGACCACCTACGAGCAGTACTTC; CDR3aa: CASSSRFTGTTYEQYF
len: 14; abundance: many; v_gene: TRBV7-2; j_gene: TRBJ2-3; d_gene: -; CDR3nt: TGTGCCAGCAGTTTAGTCGGTAGCACAGATACGCAGTATTTT; CDR3aa: CASSLVGSTDTQYF